These 30 T cell receptor beta chains originate from one sample sequenced in a study of T-cell memory formation after mild COVID-19. TCRdb recomputed calls from the 5' RACE reads with MiXCR, one row per CDR3 protein. The repertoire includes about 270,000 distinct CDR3 sequences, 15% to 20% of them detected once, and roughly 23% sits in the top ten. The sample comprised PBMCs or a T cell subset sorted from them (not recorded which). These receptors came from a man between 18 and 35 years old who had mild COVID-19 (a few samples of this study predate the infection). Cell type and time point are not known.

In this sample, this clonotype turned up a few times. The chain carries TRBV27 and TRBJ2-2; TRBD2 matches 9 bases. The CDR3 consists of 16 residues. The V and J ends lost 4 bases and 1 base, in that order; junction bases with no gene match: 4. Looked up from germline, CDR1 is MNHEY and CDR2 is SMNVEV (reference sequence). The CDR3 reads CASSSQRGVNTGELFF. CDR3 DNA sequence: TGTGCCAGCAGTTCCCAGCGGGGGGTGAACACCGGGGAGCTGTTTTTT.

V gene TRBV30 combines with J gene TRBJ1-5; tentatively, D is TRBD1 (6 bases). There are 14 residues in the CDR3. Germline lookup yields CDR1 GTSNPN and CDR2 SVGIG (reference sequence). V was clipped by 3 bases and J by 5 bases, with 14 bases between them. The CDR3 DNA reads as TGTGCCTGGAGCTACAGACAGGCGGATCAGCCCCAGCATTTT. Translating gives CAWSYRQADQPQHF.

The rearrangement joins TRBV5-1 to TRBJ2-2; the D gene is possibly TRBD2 (6 bases). This CDR3 is 15 amino acids long. The V gene's germline CDR1 is SGHRS and CDR2 YFSETQ. Trimming took off 0 bases at V and 15 bases at J, with 21 bases between the two ends. CDR3 sequence: CASSLARQGGGEVFF. In DNA form, the CDR3 reads TGCGCCAGCAGCTTGGCCCGGCAGGGAGGTGGCGAGGTGTTTTTT.

The CDR3 protein is CASSFGPLGGNEQFF. The CDR3 DNA reads TGTGCCAGCAGCTTTGGGCCCCTCGGAGGCAATGAGCAGTTCTTC. The V call is TRBV11-2, the J call TRBJ2-1; D is possibly TRBD2 (5 bases). CDR3 length: 15 amino acids. The germline V and J ends were trimmed by 3 bases and 6 bases, with 15 bases remaining between them. CDR1 is SGHAT and CDR2 is FQNNGV in the germline V gene. Variable domain in full (rest from reference TRBV11-2 and TRBJ2-1): EAGVAQSPRYKIIEKRQSVAFWCNPISGHATLYWYQQILGQGPKLLIQFQNNGVVDDSQLPKDRFSAERLKGVDSTLKIQPAKLEDSAVYLCASSFGPLGGNEQFFGPGTRLTVL.

This clonotype came up many times. The chain employs TRBV10-3 and TRBJ2-7; no reliable D call. Looked up from germline, CDR1 is ENHRY and CDR2 is SYGVKD. This CDR3 has 12 amino acids. Deletions cut 5 bases from V and 3 bases from J, with 8 bases between. The CDR3 DNA sequence: TGTGCCATCAGTCCAGACGGCTACGAGCAGTACGTC. It encodes CAISPDGYEQYV.

In its sample, this clonotype was seen once. This sequence joins TRBV27 and TRBJ2-1, with TRBD2 matching 7 bases. Germline V CDR1 and CDR2: MNHEY, SMNVEV (reference sequence). This CDR3 region has 12 residues. V lost 6 bases, J lost 8 bases, and 4 bases stayed unmatched. The CDR3 spells CASSPTSDEQFF. The DNA of the CDR3 is TGTGCCAGCAGCCCAACTAGCGATGAGCAGTTCTTC.

This clonotype was recorded at least ten times. The V call is TRBV5-1, the J call TRBJ1-2; D unresolved. Trimming took 5 bases from V and 2 from J, leaving 4 bases between them. Germline lookup yields CDR1 SGHRS and CDR2 YFSETQ. The CDR3 runs to 11 residues. DNA for the CDR3: TGCGCCAGCAGTCGAAACTATGGCTACACCTTC. This translates into CASSRNYGYTF.

This clonotype has more than one count but fewer than ten. This sequence joins TRBV6-5 and TRBJ2-7; 10 positions match TRBD1. The germline V gene has CDR1 MNHEY and CDR2 SVGAGI. CDR3 size: 16 residues. J gave up 2 bases and V 2 bases, and 6 bases lay outside the gene matches. The CDR3 is CASSYRGTGATYEQYF. In DNA form, the CDR3 reads TGTGCCAGCAGTTACCGGGGGACAGGGGCCACCTACGAGCAGTACTTC.

In its sample, this clonotype was seen many times. J is TRBJ2-1 and V is TRBV5-1; either TRBD1 or TRBD2 may fit D (5 bases each). The germline gives CDR1 SGHRS, CDR2 YFSETQ. V was clipped by 0 bases and J by 0 bases, with 7 bases between them. The CDR3 contains 15 residues. The CDR3 spells CASSLEGTSYNEQFF. In DNA, the CDR3 is TGCGCCAGCAGCTTGGAGGGGACCTCCTACAATGAGCAGTTCTTC.

The J gene is TRBJ2-2, the V gene TRBV5-1; D is perhaps TRBD1 or TRBD2 (6 bases each). The CDR3 runs 14 residues. Germline lookup yields CDR1 SGHRS and CDR2 YFSETQ. Deletions cut 1 base from V and 3 bases from J, with 7 bases between. The CDR3: CASSLRGHTGELFF. CDR3 bases: TGCGCCAGCAGCTTGCGGGGGCACACCGGGGAGCTGTTTTTT.

The rearrangement uses TRBV5-1 and TRBJ2-1; 8 bases are shared with TRBD2. The J call may be wrong; the DNA end is better matched by TRBJ2-5. The germline CDR1 and CDR2 sequences are SGHRS and YFSETQ. This CDR3 comprises 14 residues. The CDR3 spells CASSLGSGSETQYF. The CDR3 DNA is TGCGCCAGCAGCTTGGGCAGCGGGAGTGAGACCCAGTACTTC.

In this sample, this clonotype turned up a few times. The gene calls are TRBV7-2 and TRBJ1-3; no definite D call. The CDR3 is 15 residues long. In germline, CDR1 is SGHTA, CDR2 FQGNSA. V gave up 4 bases and J gave up 8 bases, with 18 bases separating them. CDR3 residues: CASSSFGGPVDTIYF. The CDR3 nucleotides read TGTGCCAGCAGCTCTTTCGGAGGACCGGTGGACACCATATATTTT. The variable domain in full, with the rest retrieved from reference TRBV7-2 and TRBJ1-3, is GAGVSQSPSNKVTEKGKDVELRCDPISGHTALYWYRQSLGQGLEFLIYFQGNSAPDKSGLPSDRFSAERTGGSVSTLTIQRTQQEDSAVYLCASSSFGGPVDTIYFGEGSWLTVV.

In DNA form, the CDR3 reads TGTGCCAGCAGTGAAGCGATCGGACACGCAGATACGCAGTATTTT. Amino acids: CASSEAIGHADTQYF. The chain has TRBV6-1 and TRBJ2-3, with D tentatively TRBD1 (5 bases). There are 15 residues in the CDR3. Trimming took 0 bases from V and 4 from J, leaving 11 bases between them. Germline values: CDR1 MNHNS, CDR2 SASEGT.

The chain couples TRBV11-2 to TRBJ2-2; D is possibly TRBD2 (5 bases). The CDR3 sequence is 16 residues long. The V gene's germline CDR1 is SGHAT and CDR2 FQNNGV. Deletions cut 0 bases from V and 4 bases from J, with 12 bases between. This CDR3 reads CASSLDRLARTGELFF. The DNA of the CDR3 is TGTGCCAGCAGCTTAGACAGGCTAGCTCGCACCGGGGAGCTGTTTTTT.

The chain joins TRBV5-1 to TRBJ2-2, with D hard to call. The CDR3 is 15 residues long. V lost 4 bases to trimming and J lost 2 bases, with 12 bases between them. Germline V gene data show CDR1 as SGHRS and CDR2 as YFSETQ. CDR3: CASSGRLENTGELFF. The CDR3 bases are TGCGCCAGCAGCGGCCGCCTAGAAAACACCGGGGAGCTGTTTTTT.

Only a few counts were recorded for this clonotype. The V call is TRBV7-9, the J call TRBJ1-1; the D is unclear. V was shortened by 7 bases and J by 0 bases, with 9 bases between the two germline ends. The CDR3 runs to 13 residues. CDR1 SEHNR and CDR2 FQNEAQ come from the germline V gene (reference sequence). CDR3 in amino acids: CASNRGMNTEAFF. The CDR3 DNA is TGTGCCAGCAATCGGGGAATGAACACTGAAGCTTTCTTT.

The rearrangement links TRBV5-6 to TRBJ2-7; 8 bases map to TRBD2. CDR3 size: 14 residues. The V gene's germline CDR1 is SGHDT and CDR2 YYEEEE. Losses at the gene ends were 1 base for V and 12 bases for J; bases not matched to a gene: 12. CDR3 protein: CASSLYFDGLAGYV. DNA for the CDR3: TGTGCCAGCAGCTTGTACTTCGACGGACTAGCCGGGTACGTC.

This clonotype was counted only a few times. This chain connects TRBV7-9 to TRBJ1-5; no clear D gene. Germline V lookup: CDR1 SEHNR, CDR2 FQNEAQ (reference sequence). The germline V and J ends were trimmed by 6 bases and 7 bases, with 13 bases remaining between them. The CDR3 is made up of 13 amino acids. CDR3 in amino acids: CASSDGIGQPQHF. In nucleotides, the CDR3 is TGTGCCAGCAGTGACGGAATAGGACAGCCCCAGCATTTT.

In its sample, this clonotype was seen many times. The chain employs TRBV9 and TRBJ2-2; 7 nucleotides agree with TRBD2. The germline V gene has CDR1 SGDLS and CDR2 YYNGEE. The CDR3 extends over 15 amino acids. With V trimmed by 4 bases and J by 2 bases, 5 bases remained unmatched. The DNA of the CDR3 is TGTGCCAGCAGCCTGCGGGGGATTAACACCGGGGAGCTGTTTTTT. Encoded protein: CASSLRGINTGELFF.

This clonotype was observed a few times. V is TRBV11-2 and J is TRBJ2-5; 7 bases line up with TRBD2. Germline lookup yields CDR1 SGHAT and CDR2 FQNNGV. The CDR3 is made up of 15 amino acids. V lost 7 bases and J lost 0; bases outside the gene matches: 8. This CDR3 reads CASKSGRGYQETQYF. In nucleotides, the CDR3 is TGTGCCAGCAAATCCGGGCGGGGGTACCAAGAGACCCAGTACTTC.

This clonotype was seen a handful of times. The rearrangement joins TRBV28 to TRBJ2-3; tentatively, D is TRBD2 (6 bases). Germline-derived CDR1 and CDR2 are MDHEN and SYDVKM. Trimming removed 5 bases at V and 5 bases at J, with 17 bases between. The CDR3 sequence is 15 residues long. The CDR3 protein is CASSGDFPTVDTQYF. The CDR3 bases are TGTGCCAGCAGTGGGGACTTCCCGACTGTAGATACGCAGTATTTT.

This clonotype came up a few times. The chain links TRBV5-1 to TRBJ1-1; D remains ambiguous. The V gene lost 9 bases and the J gene lost 1 base, with 10 bases spanning the gap. The CDR3 is 12 amino acids. Germline CDR1 is SGHRS and CDR2 is YFSETQ. The CDR3 region is CAIKTPNTEAFF. The CDR3 region has the DNA TGCGCCATCAAGACACCGAACACTGAAGCTTTCTTT.

This chain connects TRBV6-1 to TRBJ1-3, with D perhaps TRBD1 (5 bases). This CDR3 spans 13 amino acids. With 10 bases removed from V and 8 bases from J, the gap between germline ends came to 18 bases. Germline assignment: CDR1 MNHNS and CDR2 SASEGT. In DNA, the CDR3 is TGTGCCACTAGCCCAAGCTGGGGGGACACCATATATTTT. Its translation is CATSPSWGDTIYF.

This clonotype was detected only a few times. J is TRBJ2-7 and V is TRBV9; TRBD1 might be the D (6 bases). The CDR3 has 16 amino acids. Looked up from germline, CDR1 is SGDLS and CDR2 is YYNGEE. V lost 4 bases and J lost 3, with 20 bases in between. The CDR3 reads CASSTERVRDNYEQYF. CDR3 coding DNA: TGTGCCAGCAGCACCGAACGCGTCCGGGACAACTACGAGCAGTACTTC.

This clonotype has only a few counts. CDR3 region: CASSTPGQGVGYTF. In nucleotides, the CDR3 is TGTGCCAGCAGTACTCCGGGACAGGGAGTAGGGTACACCTTC. The J gene is TRBJ1-2, the V gene TRBV12-3 or TRBV12-4; 9 nucleotides agree with TRBD1. The CDR3 consists of 14 residues. J gave up 11 bases and V 5 bases, and 12 bases lay outside the gene matches.

The table lists this clonotype with a few counts. The rearrangement links TRBV7-9 to TRBJ1-6; tentatively, D is TRBD1 (5 bases). CDR3 size: 14 residues. The germline gives CDR1 SEHNR, CDR2 FQNEAQ (reference sequence). V lost 3 bases to trimming and J lost 7 bases, with 10 bases between them. CDR3 nucleotide sequence: TGTGCCAGCAGCTTCGACAGTGCCAATTCACCCCTCCACTTT. Residues: CASSFDSANSPLHF. Looking up the rest from reference TRBV7-9 and TRBJ1-6 gives the full variable domain: DTGVSQNPRHKITKRGQNVTFRCDPISEHNRLYWYRQTLGQGPEFLTYFQNEAQLEKSRLLSDRFSAERPKGSFSTLEIQRTEQGDSAMYLCASSFDSANSPLHFGNGTRLTVT.

Only a few counts were recorded for this clonotype. Mismatch with germline at one junction end may stem from a read error. The J gene is TRBJ2-5, the V gene TRBV5-1; D not certain. Germline values: CDR1 SGHRS, CDR2 YFSETQ. The CDR3 length is 14 residues. The CDR3: CASTLVGSQETQYF. The CDR3 nucleotides read TGCGCCAGCACCTTGGTGGGATCTCAAGAGACCCAGTACTTC.

V usage is TRBV4-1 and J usage is TRBJ2-5; 8 positions agree with TRBD1. This CDR3 has 13 residues. V shed 8 bases, J shed 3 bases, and the junction held 5 bases outside the gene matches. CDR1 and CDR2 from the germline V gene are MGHRA and YSYEKL. CDR3 bases: TGCGCCAGCGGAGACAGGGGAAAAGAGACCCAGTACTTC. Translated, it gives CASGDRGKETQYF.

Written as DNA, the CDR3 is TGTGCCAGCAGCTTGGGATCTGGAGGTCCGCAGTACGTC. Protein product: CASSLGSGGPQYV. This sequence joins TRBV7-8 and TRBJ2-7; a possible D gene is TRBD2 (5 bases). This CDR3 is 13 amino acids long. V gave up 3 bases and J gave up 9 bases, with 15 bases separating them. CDR1 and CDR2 from the germline V gene are SGHVS and FQNEAQ.

For this clonotype: The CDR3 does not close with the conserved phenylalanine or tryptophan, likely indicating a read error. The rearrangement joins TRBV12-3 or TRBV12-4 to TRBJ1-3; D unresolved. The CDR3 is 11 amino acids. Trimming stripped 3 bases from V and 8 bases from J, with 5 bases between. The CDR3 nucleotides read TGTGCCAGCAGTTTCGGGGACACCATATATTGT. It yields the protein CASSFGDTIYC.